This is a list of T cell receptor beta chains from one sample in a study of blood T cell repertoires in COVID-19. Assay: immunoSEQ multiplex PCR; the TCRdb copy retains only in-frame clones and omits some. The table has 200,000 to 300,000 clones, 88% seen once. The source material was peripheral blood. Receptors were obtained from a woman aged 40 to 50 who had recovered from COVID-19. Both conserved end residues are part of each CDR3. A D gene is named only where the DNA matches it firmly. Size tells how often a clone was seen (once, few, many) or the class of an expanded clone, and some rows leave it out.

clone_size d_call j_call v_call cdr3_aa cdr3_nt
. TRBD2 TRBJ2-3 TRBV14 CASSQEGGLAGTDTQYF TGTGCCAGCAGCCAAGAGGGAGGACTAGCGGGGACAGATACGCAGTATTTT
. . TRBJ1-5 TRBV28 CASTSLQGFPQHF TGTGCCAGCACCAGCCTCCAGGGCTTTCCCCAGCATTTT
once TRBD1 TRBJ2-7 TRBV5-4 CAGRGPGGEQYF TGTGCCGGAAGGGGACCAGGGGGCGAGCAGTACTTC
. TRBD2 TRBJ2-3 TRBV7-9 CASSLAGTSGRGDTQYF TGTGCCAGCAGCTTAGCGGGGACTAGCGGGAGGGGAGATACGCAGTATTTT
. TRBD2 TRBJ2-2 TRBV27 CASSPLAGGPYGELFF TGTGCCAGCAGCCCTCTGGCGGGAGGGCCTTACGGGGAGCTGTTTTTT
. . TRBJ2-2 TRBV5-1 CASSPTGGSNTGELFF TGCGCCAGCAGCCCGACGGGTGGGAGTAACACCGGGGAGCTGTTTTTT
. . TRBJ1-2 TRBV19 CASSIRGPNDGYTF TGTGCCAGTAGTATACGGGGTCCTAACGATGGCTACACCTTC
. . TRBJ1-4 TRBV4-3 CASSQVAGARLFF TGCGCCAGCAGCCAAGTTGCGGGGGCGAGGCTGTTTTTT
. . TRBJ2-7 TRBV4-1 CASSQVGAISGYEQYF TGCGCCAGCAGCCAAGTGGGGGCCATTAGCGGGTACGAGCAGTACTTC
. TRBD1 TRBJ1-1 TRBV9 CASSAPGTGGLGTEAFF TGTGCCAGCAGCGCCCCCGGGACAGGGGGCCTGGGCACTGAAGCTTTCTTT